The clone carrying this T cell receptor (beta chain) was counted ten times or more. Its antigen is unknown. The ends lost 0 bases at V and 4 bases at J; junction bases unmatched: 2. The CDR3 extends over 14 amino acids. Germline V lookup: CDR1 SGDLS, CDR2 YYNGEE. In TCRdb, the RT-PCR reads were re-called with MiXCR into one record per CDR3 protein. The repertoire holds fewer than 600,000 distinct CDR3 sequences, roughly 7.9% seen once, with roughly 13% in the top ten. This entry belongs to a study of response to subunit inactivated influenza vaccine. The study's findings and limits: Researchers suggested that each seasonal influenza vaccination recruits few new T cells.

J is TRBJ2-7 and V is TRBV9, with 9 bases matching TRBD2. The receptor comes from a man aged 45-69 years who received an inactivated influenza vaccine. This sample comprised PBMCs from blood, obtained around 2 years after vaccination. The CDR3 sequence is CASSVEGLAYEQYF. CDR3 nucleotide sequence: TGTGCCAGCAGCGTAGAGGGACTAGCTTACGAGCAGTACTTC.